This T cell receptor beta chain was profiled in a study of T cells in Graves' hyperthyroidism and ophthalmopathy. Investigators excluded patients with uncontrolled infection, other autoimmune disease, pregnancy or lactation. Only one count was recorded for this clonotype. The antigen remains unidentified. The source material, RNA transcripts, was used to amplify TCR beta CDR3 regions. First-round RT-PCR targeting the TCR CDR3 was performed with the HTBI primer set. TCRdb fed the multiplex PCR reads into MiXCR, producing one record per CDR3 protein. The table lists around 600,000 distinct CDR3 sequences, roughly 45% of them singletons. Study-wide points: The blood repertoire included most of the expanded thyroid clonotypes above 0.001.

The specimen sequenced was peripheral blood or thyroid tissue (not recorded which). The sequence derives from an adult man with Graves' disease, either hyperthyroidism or ophthalmopathy (not recorded which).

Here the CDR3 reads CASSVGNLGTEFNYGYTF. In DNA form, the CDR3 reads TGTGCCAGCAGCGTTGGAAATTTAGGGACAGAATTTAACTATGGCTACACCTTC. The chain recombines TRBV7-9 with TRBJ1-2; 7 bases are a match to TRBD1. This CDR3 is 18 amino acids long. Germline V gives CDR1 SEHNR, CDR2 FQNEAQ (reference sequence). Trimming removed 5 bases from V and 1 base from J; junction bases left unmatched: 16. Together with reference TRBV7-9 and TRBJ1-2, the CDR3 gives the full variable domain: DTGVSQNPRHKITKRGQNVTFRCDPISEHNRLYWYRQTLGQGPEFLTYFQNEAQLEKSRLLSDRFSAERPKGSFSTLEIQRTEQGDSAMYLCASSVGNLGTEFNYGYTFGSGTRLTVV.